The 27 T cell receptor beta chains given below trace back to one sample, sequenced in a study of cytomegalovirus exposure and HLA in healthy donors. The PCR used 60 Vbeta and 13 Jbeta primers. The method was immunoSEQ multiplex PCR; TCRdb's version includes in-frame clones alone and lacks a portion of them. The sample holds about 90,000 clones, 50% to 75% seen once. Sequencing was done on a sample of PBMCs. The receptors derive from a young man in good health and CMV-seronegative.

This chain uses TRBV7-2 with TRBJ1-1, with TRBD1 matching 8 bases. CDR1 and CDR2 (germline): SGHTA, FQGNSA. After removal of 5 bases from V and 4 bases from J, the junction contained 6 bases not matched to a gene. This CDR3 region has 14 residues. CDR3 sequence: CASSQRQGFTEAFF. DNA of the CDR3: TGTGCCAGCAGCCAGAGACAGGGGTTCACTGAAGCTTTCTTT.

This chain uses TRBV11-1 with TRBJ2-5; D possibly corresponds to TRBD2 (6 bases). In germline, CDR1 is SGHAT, CDR2 FQDESV (reference sequence). The CDR3 sequence is 15 residues long. With 1 base removed from V and 2 bases from J, the gap between germline ends came to 11 bases. The CDR3 DNA follows: TGTGCCAGCAGCTTAGGTCGGGGGAGGCAAGAGACCCAGTACTTC. It specifies CASSLGRGRQETQYF.

This clone occurred a few times. The chain is built from TRBV18 and TRBJ2-7, with 8 bases fitting TRBD2. The V and J ends lost 5 bases and 5 bases, in that order; junction bases with no gene match: 11. The CDR3 runs to 15 residues. Per the germline V gene, CDR1 is KGHSH and CDR2 is LQKENI. The DNA of the CDR3 is TGTGCCAGCTCATCCTCAAGACTAGCGCTGGACGAGCAGTACTTC. Translating gives CASSSSRLALDEQYF.

This clone has only one observation. V and J are TRBV6-5 and TRBJ1-1; D remains unclear. This CDR3 is built from 12 residues. V lost 5 bases and J lost 1, with 5 bases in between. Germline CDR1 reads MNHEY; CDR2 reads SVGAGI. CDR3 protein: CASSTRNTEAFF. In nucleotides, the CDR3 is TGTGCCAGCAGTACTAGGAACACTGAAGCTTTCTTT.

This clone was seen a handful of times. The chain links TRBV5-5 to TRBJ1-2, with a tentative D call TRBD1 (6 bases). Per the germline V gene, CDR1 is SGHKS and CDR2 is YYEKEE (reference sequence). The length of the CDR3 is 14 residues. Trimming left V 4 bases short and J 4 bases short, with 14 bases between. The CDR3 reads CASSLQRTAYGYTF. The CDR3 nucleotides are TGTGCCAGCAGCCTACAGAGGACAGCCTATGGCTACACCTTC.

This sequence joins TRBV4-3 and TRBJ2-1, with TRBD2 matching 7 bases. The J segment lost 5 bases and the V segment lost 0 bases, leaving 4 bases of the junction unmatched. The CDR3 covers 15 residues. Germline CDR1 reads LGHNA; CDR2 reads YSLEER. This CDR3 reads CASSQDRAGNNEQFF. CDR3 coding DNA: TGCGCCAGCAGCCAAGATAGAGCGGGGAACAATGAGCAGTTCTTC.

This clone was detected once. The V gene is TRBV11-2, the J gene TRBJ2-3; 8 nucleotides align to TRBD2. Trimming removed 7 bases from V and 1 base from J; junction bases left unmatched: 4. Germline assignment: CDR1 SGHAT and CDR2 FQNNGV. This CDR3 contains 14 residues. The CDR3 spells CASTQLAGTDTQYF. As DNA, the CDR3 is TGTGCCAGCACCCAACTAGCGGGCACAGATACGCAGTATTTT.

This chain joins TRBV5-4 and TRBJ2-1, with 11 positions matching TRBD2. V trimming: 2 bases; J trimming: 7 bases; junction bases outside the gene matches: 11. The V gene's germline CDR1 is SGHNT and CDR2 YYREEE (reference sequence). This CDR3 is built from 17 residues. In nucleotides, the CDR3 is TGTGCCAGCAGCTTATTAGCGGGAGGGCCTGTAGGGAATGAGCAGTTCTTC. It specifies CASSLLAGGPVGNEQFF. The full variable domain, rest sourced from reference TRBV5-4 and TRBJ2-1, is ETGVTQSPTHLIKTRGQQVTLRCSSQSGHNTVSWYQQALGQGPQFIFQYYREEENGRGNFPPRFSGLQFPNYSSELNVNALELDDSALYLCASSLLAGGPVGNEQFFGPGTRLTVL.

The rearrangement joins TRBV7-9 to TRBJ1-1; 8 bases align to TRBD1. CDR3 length equals 15 residues. J gave up 7 bases and V 1 base, and 8 bases lay outside the gene matches. Germline CDR1 and CDR2: SEHNR and FQNEAQ (reference sequence). DNA of the CDR3: TGTGCCAGCAGCTTAGGGGACAGGACACTAGGTGAAGCTTTCTTT. Amino acids: CASSLGDRTLGEAFF. Full variable domain (rest looked up from reference TRBV7-9 and TRBJ1-1): DTGVSQNPRHKITKRGQNVTFRCDPISEHNRLYWYRQTLGQGPEFLTYFQNEAQLEKSRLLSDRFSAERPKGSFSTLEIQRTEQGDSAMYLCASSLGDRTLGEAFFGQGTRLTVV.

The chain has TRBV2 and TRBJ2-5; 12 bases are a match to TRBD2. The end of the DNA aligns better with TRBJ2-7, so the J call may be wrong. The CDR3 covers 17 residues. CDR1 and CDR2 from the germline V gene are SNHLY and FYNNEI. The CDR3: CASSDPGLAGHSYEQYF. CDR3 coding DNA: TGTGCCAGCAGTGACCCCGGACTAGCGGGGCACTCCTACGAGCAGTACTTC.

CDR3 nucleotide sequence: TGTGCCAGCAGCTCCCGACAGGGGATGAATGAAAAACTGTTTTTT. Amino acid sequence: CASSSRQGMNEKLFF. The chain uses TRBV9 and TRBJ1-4; 8 bases map to TRBD1. Germline trimming cut 4 bases from V and 5 bases from J; bases unmatched to any gene: 7. CDR1 and CDR2 (germline): SGDLS, YYNGEE. The CDR3 totals 15 residues.

The genes are TRBV15 and TRBJ2-7; TRBD1 matches at 10 bases. Germline V gene lookup returns CDR1 LNHNV and CDR2 YYDKDF (reference sequence). V shed 0 bases and J 5 bases; nucleotides not matched to a gene: 13. The CDR3 has 18 amino acids. The CDR3 region has the DNA TGTGCCACCAGCAGAGAGACGAGTACGGGACAGGGGTCGGACGAGCAGTACTTC. It is translated as CATSRETSTGQGSDEQYF.

V gene TRBV7-6 combines with J gene TRBJ1-1; tentative D call: TRBD1 (6 bases). In germline, CDR1 is SGHVS, CDR2 FNYEAQ. The CDR3 has 15 amino acids. V was pared by 5 bases and J by 5 bases, with 18 bases between. CDR3 protein: CASSQDQGSLTEAFF. CDR3 bases: TGTGCCAGCAGCCAAGATCAGGGGTCATTGACTGAAGCTTTCTTT.

The chain recombines TRBV5-6 with TRBJ2-7, with 10 nucleotides matching TRBD2. V shed 0 bases and J 7 bases; nucleotides not matched to a gene: 4. CDR1 SGHDT and CDR2 YYEEEE come from the germline V gene. The CDR3 runs 14 residues. The CDR3 loop is CASSLAGLAREQYF. The CDR3 DNA sequence: TGTGCCAGCAGCTTGGCGGGACTAGCGAGGGAGCAGTACTTC.

This clone was detected a few times. The chain carries TRBV9 and TRBJ1-2; 7 bases match TRBD1. CDR1 SGDLS and CDR2 YYNGEE come from the germline V gene. The trim removed 4 bases at V and 4 bases at J, leaving 10 bases unmatched. This CDR3 contains 15 residues. CDR3 DNA sequence: TGTGCCAGCAGCCCTCGGGACAGTTTGACCTATGGCTACACCTTC. This translates into CASSPRDSLTYGYTF.

The chain employs TRBV27 and TRBJ2-7, with 8 bases fitting TRBD2. The CDR3 sequence is 13 residues long. The germline V gene has CDR1 MNHEY and CDR2 SMNVEV (reference sequence). Trimming removed 6 bases from V and 3 bases from J; junction bases left unmatched: 4. CDR3 residues: CASSPRGGYEQYF. The CDR3 DNA follows: TGTGCCAGCAGCCCTCGGGGGGGCTACGAGCAGTACTTC.

This clone showed up just once. CDR3 loop: CSVDTGSGNEQYF. The DNA for the CDR3 is TGCAGCGTTGATACAGGGTCGGGGAACGAGCAGTACTTC. The chain has TRBV29-1 and TRBJ2-7, with D possibly being TRBD1 (6 bases). This CDR3 has 13 amino acids. Trimming took off 3 bases at V and 5 bases at J, with 14 bases between the two ends. From germline, CDR1 is SQVTM and CDR2 ANQGSEA.

J is TRBJ1-4 and V is TRBV28; D unclear. The CDR3 spans 13 residues. V lost 4 bases and J 5 bases, leaving 8 bases between the germline ends. The germline V gene encodes CDR1 MDHEN and CDR2 SYDVKM. The CDR3 protein is CASSSGPNEKLFF. The CDR3 DNA reads as TGTGCCAGCAGTTCGGGTCCCAATGAAAAACTGTTTTTT.

This rearrangement joins TRBV2 to TRBJ1-6; TRBD1 matches at 7 bases. Germline V gene sequence: CDR1 SNHLY, CDR2 FYNNEI. After removal of 4 bases from V and 5 bases from J, the junction contained 2 bases not matched to a gene. The CDR3 length is 14 residues. The CDR3 DNA is TGTGCCAGCAGTGGAGGGGGCGATAATTCACCCCTCCACTTT. Amino acids: CASSGGGDNSPLHF.

The genes are TRBV5-8 and TRBJ2-5; 7 bases align to TRBD2. Germline V gives CDR1 SGHTS, CDR2 YDEGEE. The CDR3 spans 15 residues. Losses at the gene ends were 0 bases for V and 4 bases for J; bases not matched to a gene: 6. For the CDR3, the DNA is TGTGCCAGCAGCTTGGATAAAGGGAGGGGAGAGACCCAGTACTTC. As protein: CASSLDKGRGETQYF.

This clone was seen once. This chain links TRBV18 with TRBJ2-4, with 9 bases fitting TRBD2. V dropped 5 bases and J dropped 0; count of bases not matched to a gene: 20. Germline-derived CDR1 and CDR2 are KGHSH and LQKENI. The CDR3 extends over 21 amino acids. The CDR3 sequence is CASSTSLNSGGPGLAKNIQYF. The CDR3 DNA reads TGTGCCAGCTCAACCTCCCTAAATAGCGGGGGCCCGGGCCTAGCCAAAAACATTCAGTACTTC.

The chain uses TRBV5-5 and TRBJ2-1; 8 positions agree with TRBD2. In germline, CDR1 is SGHKS, CDR2 YYEKEE (reference sequence). The CDR3 is 17 residues long. Trimming removed 0 bases from V and 7 bases from J; junction bases left unmatched: 12. The DNA for the CDR3 is TGTGCCAGCAGCTTGGTGGTTAATAGCGGGATAAGTAATGAGCAGTTCTTC. Translated, it gives CASSLVVNSGISNEQFF.

This chain uses TRBV2 with TRBJ1-2; perhaps TRBD1 as D (5 bases). The CDR3 spans 15 residues. From germline, CDR1 is SNHLY and CDR2 FYNNEI. Deletions cut 5 bases from V and 7 bases from J, with 20 bases between. The CDR3 reads CASSLFLGQGGGYTF. In nucleotides, the CDR3 is TGTGCCAGCAGTCTTTTTCTCGGGCAGGGTGGTGGCTACACCTTC.

By share, this clone counts as medium-sized (0.01 to 0.1%). The chain has TRBV11-3 and TRBJ2-1, with 13 bases that match TRBD2. The CDR3 sequence is 16 residues long. V shed 4 bases and J 4 bases; nucleotides not matched to a gene: 4. The V gene's germline CDR1 is SGHNT and CDR2 YENEEA. The CDR3 DNA reads TGTGCCAGCAGCTCTAGGACTAGCGGGAGTTACAATGAGCAGTTCTTC. It encodes CASSSRTSGSYNEQFF.

In its sample, this clone was seen once. V is TRBV19 and J is TRBJ2-7; 7 nucleotides line up with TRBD1. The CDR3 extends over 14 amino acids. V lost 7 bases and J lost 3; bases outside the gene matches: 9. CDR1 and CDR2 from the germline V gene are LNHDA and SQIVND (reference sequence). Written as DNA, the CDR3 is TGTGCCAGTACCAACTCCAGGGACAGCTACGAGCAGTACTTC. Amino acid sequence: CASTNSRDSYEQYF.

This chain links TRBV2 with TRBJ2-1; TRBD2 matches 8 bases. V shed 11 bases and J 0 bases; nucleotides not matched to a gene: 6. The CDR3 has 14 residues. Germline V gene lookup returns CDR1 SNHLY and CDR2 FYNNEI. The CDR3 DNA follows: TGTGCCTTCCTTAGCGGGATCTCCTACAATGAGCAGTTCTTC. The encoded protein is CAFLSGISYNEQFF.

This chain connects TRBV4-1 to TRBJ2-7, with TRBD1 as a possible D gene (6 bases). The CDR3 is 16 amino acids. Trimming stripped 0 bases from V and 3 bases from J, with 15 bases between. The V gene's germline CDR1 is MGHRA and CDR2 YSYEKL. The DNA for the CDR3 is TGCGCCAGCAGCCAAGAACCACAGGGACATCGCTACGAGCAGTACTTC. The encoded protein is CASSQEPQGHRYEQYF.